This T cell receptor beta chain is drawn from a study of blood T cell repertoires in COVID-19. Study details: From T cells, B-cell-depleted T cells, or PBMCs came the material, which was cDNA or gDNA.

Method: immunoSEQ multiplex PCR; TCRdb's copy keeps in-frame clones and lacks some. The repertoire includes approximately 210,000 clones, about 93% of them detected once, and 0.6% to 0.9% sits in the top ten. The source of this sequence is a man in his thirties or forties with COVID-19, enrolled during active disease. Sequenced sample: peripheral blood.

The CDR3 is CASSGPGLAGNLNNEQFF. The CDR3 DNA follows: TGTGCCAGCAGTGGCCCGGGACTAGCGGGGAACCTTAACAATGAGCAGTTCTTC. The chain joins TRBV2 to TRBJ2-1, with 13 bases that match TRBD2. Germline CDR1 reads SNHLY; CDR2 reads FYNNEI. The trim removed 4 bases at V and 5 bases at J, leaving 11 bases unmatched. The CDR3 sequence is 18 residues long.